This is a list of T cell receptor beta chains from one sample in a study of response to subunit inactivated influenza vaccine. TCRdb used MiXCR to reprocess the RT-PCR reads, holding one entry per CDR3 protein. Altogether 600,000 to 850,000 distinct CDR3 sequences are present, approximately 15% being singletons, with the ten largest covering less than 8.5%. Material: PBMCs from blood, obtained 14 days before vaccination. These receptors came from a man aged 50-59 years who received an inactivated influenza vaccine. Each CDR3 is given with its conserved first and last residue. Each record gives: J gene, clone size, D gene, V gene, CDR3 DNA, CDR3 protein. The D gene is left open where the match is weak. Clone sizes are given selectively: once, few, many, or a class where the clone is expanded.

TRBJ2-3,few,NA,TRBV28,TGTGCCAGCAGTTTAAGCATCGGTCGGACAGATACGCAGTATTTT,CASSLSIGRTDTQYF
TRBJ2-3,NA,NA,TRBV6-1,TGTGCCAGCAGGAGGACAGAGACTAGCACAGATACGCAGTATTTT,CASRRTETSTDTQYF
TRBJ2-3,few,NA,TRBV29-1,TGCAGCGTTGGGGCAGCTAAAGATACGCAGTATTTT,CSVGAAKDTQYF
TRBJ1-5,few,TRBD1,TRBV7-2,TGTGCCAGCAGCATTGGACAGGGGGCAGGGCAGCCCCAGCATTTT,CASSIGQGAGQPQHF
TRBJ1-2,NA,TRBD1,TRBV12-3/TRBV12-4,TGTGCCAGCAGTTTAACAGGGGGCGCAAACACCTTC,CASSLTGGANTF
TRBJ2-7,many,NA,TRBV11-1,TGTGCCAGCAGCTTATTTTGGGGTTACGAGCAGTACTTC,CASSLFWGYEQYF
TRBJ1-6,NA,NA,TRBV20-1,TGCTGTGCTAGAGTACCGGGCGAGAATAATTCACCCCTCCACTTT,CCARVPGENNSPLHF
TRBJ2-2,NA,NA,TRBV4-3,TGCGCCAGCAGCCTTCGACCTGGGCCCCGAGGCACCGGGGAGCTGTTTTTT,CASSLRPGPRGTGELFF
TRBJ2-5,NA,NA,TRBV4-1,TGCGCCAGCAGCCAAGATGGGGCAGGGATAGCCCAAGAGACCCAGTACTTC,CASSQDGAGIAQETQYF
TRBJ2-3,few,TRBD2,TRBV4-3,TGCGCCAGCAGCCGCAGGGGACTAGCGGAGTGGGCGCACACAGATACGCAGTATTTT,CASSRRGLAEWAHTDTQYF
TRBJ2-2,NA,NA,TRBV7-9,TGTGCCAGCAGCTCTAAGCCGGGACAAACGAACACCGGGGAGCTGTTTTTT,CASSSKPGQTNTGELFF
TRBJ1-3,few,NA,TRBV19,TGTGCCAGTACCCATCGGGGGTTTGACAGGACCTACTCTGGAAACACCATATATTTT,CASTHRGFDRTYSGNTIYF
TRBJ2-7,few,NA,TRBV5-1,TGCGCCAGCAGCTCCCTGGGTGAGGAGCAGTACTTC,CASSSLGEEQYF
TRBJ1-2,few,NA,TRBV6-5,TGTGCCAGCAGTTACTCGATAGGGGTCTATGGCTACACCTTC,CASSYSIGVYGYTF
TRBJ2-1,many,TRBD2,TRBV5-8,TGTGCCAGCAGCTGGGGGCCCGGGGATAGCGGGGCCTACAATGAGCAGTTCTTC,CASSWGPGDSGAYNEQFF
TRBJ2-3,few,NA,TRBV5-5,TGTGCCAGCAGCCTGGACACTAGCACAGATACGCAGTATTTT,CASSLDTSTDTQYF
TRBJ2-1,many,NA,TRBV7-2,TGTGCCAGCAGCTCCTCGACTGGAAACAATGAGCAGTTCTTC,CASSSSTGNNEQFF
TRBJ2-5,NA,NA,TRBV29-1,TGCAGCTCCCTCAATTTGGCTATTCAGTACTTC,CSSLNLAIQYF
TRBJ2-2,NA,TRBD2,TRBV5-1,TGCGCCAGCAGCATTTTAGCGGGGATTAACACCGGGGAGCTGTTTTTT,CASSILAGINTGELFF
TRBJ1-4,few,TRBD1,TRBV2,TGTGCCAGCAGGACGGACAGGGTCTATGAAAAACTGTTTTTT,CASRTDRVYEKLFF
TRBJ1-1,many,TRBD1,TRBV10-3,TGTGCCATCCGAGACAGGGAAAACACTGAAGCTTTCTTT,CAIRDRENTEAFF
TRBJ1-1,few,TRBD1,TRBV27,TGTGCCAGCAGTCTTGGACAGGGGGCGGGAAACACTGAAGCTTTCTTT,CASSLGQGAGNTEAFF
TRBJ1-2,many,TRBD1,TRBV5-1,TGCGCCAGCAGCTTGGCCCGGGACAGTTCCCCTAACTATGGCTACACCTTC,CASSLARDSSPNYGYTF
TRBJ2-7,few,TRBD1,TRBV20-1,TGCAGTGCTAGAGATCGGGACAGGAGCTCCTACGAGCAGTACTTC,CSARDRDRSSYEQYF
TRBJ2-7,few,NA,TRBV9,TGTGCCAGCAGCCCAGGACTGACGATATACGAGCAGTACTTC,CASSPGLTIYEQYF
TRBJ1-4,NA,NA,TRBV5-1,TGCGCCAGCAGCTTGGAGGTGAGAGAAAAACTGTTTTTT,CASSLEVREKLFF
TRBJ2-3,many,NA,TRBV14,TGTGCCAGCAGCCAAGACACGGTAACGCAGTATTTT,CASSQDTVTQYF
TRBJ2-7,NA,NA,TRBV6-5,TGTGCCAGCTCCCACCTCGAGGGCGAGCAGTACTTC,CASSHLEGEQYF
TRBJ2-5,NA,TRBD2,TRBV29-1,TGCAGCGTCTCCGGGACTAGCGGGAGGGCAATGGAGACCCAGTACTTC,CSVSGTSGRAMETQYF
TRBJ2-4,NA,NA,TRBV2,TGTGCCAGCAGAGTGGGGTGGATAGCCAAAAACATTCAGTACTTC,CASRVGWIAKNIQYF
TRBJ2-1,few,TRBD2,TRBV13,TGTGCCAGCAGCTTAGAGCATACTAGCGGGAGAAGGATGGGGTACAATGAGCAGTTCTTC,CASSLEHTSGRRMGYNEQFF